The 6 T cell receptor beta chains below come from one sample, sequenced in a study of cytomegalovirus exposure and HLA in healthy donors. PCR employed 60 Vbeta and 13 Jbeta primers. TCRdb's copy holds only in-frame clones and misses some; the assay was immunoSEQ multiplex PCR. The table shows about 120,000 clones, with over 65% occurring only once. Sequencing was done on a sample of PBMCs. These receptors were taken from a female donor in good health and CMV-seronegative.

The rearrangement uses TRBV27 and TRBJ2-3; 7 nucleotides align to TRBD1. CDR1 MNHEY and CDR2 SMNVEV come from the germline V gene (reference sequence). The J segment lost 3 bases and the V segment lost 5 bases, leaving 8 bases of the junction unmatched. The CDR3 contains 15 residues. The CDR3 reads CASSARQGQTDTQYF. CDR3 nucleotides: TGTGCCAGCAGTGCGAGACAGGGCCAAACAGATACGCAGTATTTT.

This rearrangement joins TRBV27 to TRBJ2-7; 9 bases map to TRBD1. This CDR3 spans 19 amino acids. The junction had 17 bases not matched to a gene; V was cut back by 0 bases and J by 5 bases. CDR1 is MNHEY and CDR2 is SMNVEV in the germline V gene (reference sequence). CDR3 protein: CASSLSEGSPGTGRHEQYF. The CDR3 DNA reads as TGTGCCAGCAGTTTATCGGAGGGGTCTCCCGGGACAGGGAGACACGAGCAGTACTTC.

This clone was recorded only once. J is TRBJ2-1 and V is TRBV9; unclear D gene. CDR1 SGDLS and CDR2 YYNGEE come from the germline V gene. Trimming cost V 4 bases and J 2 bases, with 7 bases left between them. CDR3 length: 13 amino acids. CDR3 amino acids: CASSTQTYNEQFF. CDR3 in DNA: TGTGCCAGCAGCACACAAACCTACAATGAGCAGTTCTTC.

The rearrangement joins TRBV27 to TRBJ1-1, with TRBD1 matching 8 bases. V lost 8 bases and J lost 0; bases outside the gene matches: 2. The germline V gene encodes CDR1 MNHEY and CDR2 SMNVEV (reference sequence). The length of the CDR3 is 13 residues. The CDR3 DNA reads as TGTGCCAGCCGGGACAGGCTGAACACTGAAGCTTTCTTT. Translated: CASRDRLNTEAFF.

V is TRBV14 and J is TRBJ2-3; 8 nucleotides match TRBD1. The germline V gene encodes CDR1 SGHDN and CDR2 FVKESK. CDR3 length: 17 amino acids. J lost 4 bases, V lost 4 bases, and 13 bases had no gene match. The DNA for the CDR3 is TGTGCCAGCAGCCTTCGTGGTGGACAGGGCTCGGCAGATACGCAGTATTTT. This encodes CASSLRGGQGSADTQYF.

V and J are TRBV5-4 and TRBJ1-1; 8 nucleotides agree with TRBD1. The germline CDR1 and CDR2 sequences are SGHNT and YYREEE (reference sequence). This CDR3 spans 13 amino acids. Trimming removed 4 bases from V and 3 bases from J; junction bases left unmatched: 2. As DNA, the CDR3 is TGTGCCAGCAGCCCGACAGGGGACACTGAAGCTTTCTTT. Protein product: CASSPTGDTEAFF.